These 15 T cell receptor beta chains originate from one sample sequenced in a study of cytomegalovirus exposure and HLA in healthy donors. It was with 60 Vbeta and 13 Jbeta primers that the PCR ran. The protocol was immunoSEQ multiplex PCR, while the TCRdb copy is restricted to in-frame clones and leaves out a portion. This repertoire shows roughly 120,000 clones, roughly 71% found once; its top ten account for roughly 4.1%. Input material: PBMCs. The source is a woman aged 45-65 years in good health and CMV-seropositive.

The CDR3 bases are TGTGCCAGCAAAAGTAGCGGGTGGAAAGAGACCCAGTACTTC. As protein: CASKSSGWKETQYF. The chain carries TRBV2 and TRBJ2-5; 7 bases agree with TRBD2. The germline V gene has CDR1 SNHLY and CDR2 FYNNEI. Trimming took 7 bases from V and 3 from J; bases not matched to a gene: 8. The CDR3 has 14 residues.

This clone has more than one count but fewer than ten. This chain uses TRBV4-3 with TRBJ2-2; 7 bases are a match to TRBD2. CDR1 is LGHNA and CDR2 is YSLEER in the germline V gene. This CDR3 has 18 residues. The junction had 8 bases not matched to a gene; V was cut back by 0 bases and J by 1 base. This CDR3 is CASSQDPGVAGNTGELFF. Here the CDR3 DNA reads TGCGCCAGCAGCCAAGACCCCGGGGTAGCGGGGAACACCGGGGAGCTGTTTTTT.

This clone appeared a few times. The V and J genes are TRBV7-9 and TRBJ2-5; D may be TRBD1 (5 bases). Trimming took 3 bases from V and 2 from J, leaving 7 bases between them. This CDR3 comprises 13 residues. Germline V CDR1 and CDR2: SEHNR, FQNEAQ (reference sequence). CDR3 residues: CASSFDRQETQYF. CDR3 DNA sequence: TGTGCCAGCAGCTTCGACAGACAAGAGACCCAGTACTTC.

This chain joins TRBV10-3 and TRBJ2-7; D gene unclear. Trimming took 2 bases from V and 3 from J, leaving 5 bases between them. CDR3 size: 12 residues. Germline V gives CDR1 ENHRY, CDR2 SYGVKD. The CDR3 protein is CAISEEDYEQYF. In nucleotides, the CDR3 is TGTGCCATCAGTGAGGAGGACTACGAGCAGTACTTC.

The chain employs TRBV19 and TRBJ2-5; a weak D match, TRBD2 (7 bases). CDR3 size: 14 residues. Per germline, CDR1 LNHDA and CDR2 SQIVND (reference sequence). V gave up 7 bases and J gave up 5 bases, with 17 bases separating them. The CDR3 DNA sequence: TGTGCCAGTACTCCTGGGGGGGGCGGGGAGACCCAGTACTTC. It codes for CASTPGGGGETQYF.

The rearrangement uses TRBV6-1 and TRBJ2-5; tentatively, D is TRBD1 or TRBD2 (5 bases each). The J call may not be correct, given that the DNA end is closer to TRBJ2-7. The CDR3 spans 13 residues. The germline CDR1 and CDR2 sequences are MNHNS and SASEGT. DNA of the CDR3: TGTGCCAGCAGTGAAATTGGGGGCTACGAGCAGTACTTC. This codes for CASSEIGGYEQYF.

The chain has TRBV12-5 and TRBJ2-1; 8 bases are a match to TRBD1. The CDR3 length is 14 residues. Germline V gene sequence: CDR1 LGHNT, CDR2 FRNRAP. With 1 base clipped from V and 6 bases from J, the junction kept 2 bases outside the gene matches. In nucleotides, the CDR3 is TGTGCTAGTGGTTTGGGACAGGGGTTCAATGAGCAGTTCTTC. As protein: CASGLGQGFNEQFF. Complete variable domain (other parts from reference TRBV12-5 and TRBJ2-1): DARVTQTPRHKVTEMGQEVTMRCQPILGHNTVFWYRQTMMQGLELLAYFRNRAPLDDSGMPKDRFSAEMPDATLATLKIQPSEPRDSAVYFCASGLGQGFNEQFFGPGTRLTVL.

The genes are TRBV28 and TRBJ1-6; 8 nucleotides line up with TRBD1. This CDR3 has 16 residues. Germline V CDR1 and CDR2: MDHEN, SYDVKM. After removal of 5 bases from V and 9 bases from J, the junction contained 12 bases not matched to a gene. The CDR3 DNA reads TGTGCCAGCAGTCCGTCGACAGGGGAGGACGGTTCACCCCTCCACTTT. This codes for CASSPSTGEDGSPLHF.

This clone has a single count. One end of the junction does not line up with germline, which may come from a read error. Distinct nucleotide sequences in the sample also encode this CDR3. J is TRBJ2-7 and V is TRBV5-6, with 7 bases lining up with TRBD1. There are 14 residues in the CDR3. Germline V lookup: CDR1 SGHDT, CDR2 YYEEEE. CDR3 in DNA: TGTGCCAGCAGCCAGTGGGACAGAGGCTACGAACAGTACTTC. As protein: CASSQWDRGYEQYF. Filled out from reference TRBV5-6 and TRBJ2-7, the complete variable domain reads DAGVTQSPTHLIKTRGQQVTLRCSPKSGHDTVSWYQQALGQGPQFIFQYYEEEERQRGNFPDRFSGHQFPNYSSELNVNALLLGDSALYLCASSQWDRGYEQYFGPGTRLTVT.

This chain joins TRBV29-1 and TRBJ2-7; D unresolved. CDR1 is SQVTM and CDR2 is ANQGSEA in the germline V gene. The CDR3 runs to 14 residues. V dropped 0 bases and J dropped 2 bases, with 11 bases sitting between them. The CDR3 coding sequence is TGCAGCGTTGAAGATCAGTACAGCACCTACGAGCAGTACTTC. Translated: CSVEDQYSTYEQYF.

On this clone itself: This sample also contains other DNA sequences that code for the same CDR3. The genes are TRBV7-2 and TRBJ1-6, with TRBD1 matching 7 bases. The CDR3 totals 13 residues. Germline CDR1 SGHTA, CDR2 FQGNSA. V lost 4 bases to trimming and J lost 7 bases; unmatched junction nucleotides: 1. The CDR3 here is CASSSDRNSPLHF. The CDR3 nucleotides are TGTGCCAGCAGCTCGGACAGGAATTCACCCCTCCACTTT.

In its sample, this clone was seen once. V usage is TRBV15 and J usage is TRBJ1-4; no definite D call. The CDR3 runs to 15 residues. V was trimmed by 0 bases and J by 5 bases, leaving 10 bases between them. From germline, CDR1 is LNHNV and CDR2 YYDKDF (reference sequence). The CDR3 spells CATSRDGGTNEKLFF. As DNA, the CDR3 is TGTGCCACCAGCAGAGATGGAGGTACAAATGAAAAACTGTTTTTT.

The chain uses TRBV7-6 and TRBJ2-1, with D possibly being TRBD2 (6 bases). CDR3 length equals 13 residues. Germline lookup yields CDR1 SGHVS and CDR2 FNYEAQ. The ends were cut back, 6 bases at V and 8 bases at J, with 14 bases in the middle. The chain's CDR3 is CASREGRGDEQFF. As DNA, the CDR3 is TGTGCCAGCAGGGAGGGAAGGGGCGATGAGCAGTTCTTC.

The chain joins TRBV5-1 to TRBJ2-1, with a tentative D call TRBD1 (5 bases). This CDR3 comprises 15 residues. V was clipped by 5 bases and J by 0 bases, with 12 bases between them. Germline CDR1 SGHRS, CDR2 YFSETQ. The CDR3 nucleotides read TGCGCCAGCAGTCCAGGGTATAGCTCCTACAATGAGCAGTTCTTC. It specifies CASSPGYSSYNEQFF.

The genes are TRBV11-2 and TRBJ2-7; D possibly corresponds to TRBD2 (5 bases). The CDR3 runs to 13 residues. Per the germline V gene, CDR1 is SGHAT and CDR2 is FQNNGV. V lost 4 bases, J lost 2 bases, and 9 bases lay in between. This CDR3 is CASSSPRAYEQYF. DNA for the CDR3: TGTGCCAGCAGCTCCCCGCGGGCCTACGAGCAGTACTTC.